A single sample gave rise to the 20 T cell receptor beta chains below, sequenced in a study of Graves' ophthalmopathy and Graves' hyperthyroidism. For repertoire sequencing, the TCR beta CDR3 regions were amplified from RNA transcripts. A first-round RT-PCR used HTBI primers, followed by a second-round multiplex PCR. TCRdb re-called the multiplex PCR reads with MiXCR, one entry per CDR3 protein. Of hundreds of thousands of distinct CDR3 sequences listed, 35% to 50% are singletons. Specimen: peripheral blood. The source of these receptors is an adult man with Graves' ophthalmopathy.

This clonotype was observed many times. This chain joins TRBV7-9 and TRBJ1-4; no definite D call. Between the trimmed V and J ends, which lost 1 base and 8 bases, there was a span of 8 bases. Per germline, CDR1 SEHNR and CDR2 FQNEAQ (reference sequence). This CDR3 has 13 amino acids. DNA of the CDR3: TGTGCCAGCAGCTTAGGGAGCCCGGAAAAACTGTTTTTT. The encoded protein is CASSLGSPEKLFF.

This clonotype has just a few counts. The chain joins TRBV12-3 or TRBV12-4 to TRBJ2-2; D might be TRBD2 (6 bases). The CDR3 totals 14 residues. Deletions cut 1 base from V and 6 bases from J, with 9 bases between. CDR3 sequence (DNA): TGTGCCAGCAGTTTAGGCGCGGGGCCCGGGGAGCTGTTTTTT. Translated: CASSLGAGPGELFF.

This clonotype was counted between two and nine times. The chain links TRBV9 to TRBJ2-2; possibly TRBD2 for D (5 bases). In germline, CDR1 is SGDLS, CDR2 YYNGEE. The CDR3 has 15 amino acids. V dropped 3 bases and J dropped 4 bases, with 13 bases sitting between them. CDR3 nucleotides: TGTGCCAGCAGCGGGGGAGTCGTGGGCACCGGGGAGCTGTTTTTT. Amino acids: CASSGGVVGTGELFF.

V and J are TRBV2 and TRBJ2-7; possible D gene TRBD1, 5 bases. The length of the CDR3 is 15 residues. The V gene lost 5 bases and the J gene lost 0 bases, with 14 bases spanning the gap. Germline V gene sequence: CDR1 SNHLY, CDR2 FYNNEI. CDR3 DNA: TGTGCCAGCAGTTTTTTACGACAGTCCTCCTACGAGCAGTACTTC. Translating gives CASSFLRQSSYEQYF.

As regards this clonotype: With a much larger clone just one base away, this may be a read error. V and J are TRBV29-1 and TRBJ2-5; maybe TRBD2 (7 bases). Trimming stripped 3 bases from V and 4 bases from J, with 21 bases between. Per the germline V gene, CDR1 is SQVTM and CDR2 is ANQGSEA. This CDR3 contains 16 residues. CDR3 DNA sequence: TGCAGCGTTGAGTACCCGGGGGGACGGGGGCGAGAGACCCAGTACTTC. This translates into CSVEYPGGRGRETQYF.

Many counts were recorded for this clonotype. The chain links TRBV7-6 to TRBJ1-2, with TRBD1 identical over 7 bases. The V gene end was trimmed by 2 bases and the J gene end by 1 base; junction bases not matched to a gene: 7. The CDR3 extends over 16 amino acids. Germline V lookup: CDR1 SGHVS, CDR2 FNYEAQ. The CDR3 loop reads CASSLHPDRSNYGYTF. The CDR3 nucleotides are TGTGCCAGCAGCTTACATCCGGACAGGAGTAACTATGGCTACACCTTC.

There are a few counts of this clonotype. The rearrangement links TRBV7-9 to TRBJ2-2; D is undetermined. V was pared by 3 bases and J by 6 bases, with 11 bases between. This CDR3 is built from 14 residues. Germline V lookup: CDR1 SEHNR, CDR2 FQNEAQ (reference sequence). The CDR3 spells CASSLSAKAGELFF. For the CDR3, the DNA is TGTGCCAGCAGCTTGTCGGCTAAGGCCGGGGAGCTGTTTTTT.

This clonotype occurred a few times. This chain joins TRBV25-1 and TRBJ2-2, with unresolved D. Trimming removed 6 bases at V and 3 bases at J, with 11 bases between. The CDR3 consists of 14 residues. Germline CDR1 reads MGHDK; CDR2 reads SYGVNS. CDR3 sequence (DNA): TGTGCCAGCAGCTTAGGCTCGGACACCGGGGAGCTGTTTTTT. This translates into CASSLGSDTGELFF. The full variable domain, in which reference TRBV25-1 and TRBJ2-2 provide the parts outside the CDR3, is EADIYQTPRYLVIGTGKKITLECSQTMGHDKMYWYQQDPGMELHLIHYSYGVNSTEKGDLSSESTVSRIRTEHFPLTLESARPSHTSQYLCASSLGSDTGELFFGEGSRLTVL.

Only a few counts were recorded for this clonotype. The CDR3 DNA is TGCGCCAGCAGCCAAGATCTTGTCCCAGGGCCCTACGAGCAGTACTTC. It is translated as CASSQDLVPGPYEQYF. The rearrangement links TRBV4-1 to TRBJ2-7; possible D gene TRBD1, 5 bases. The V gene's germline CDR1 is MGHRA and CDR2 YSYEKL. The CDR3 has 16 residues. Trimming stripped 0 bases from V and 2 bases from J, with 14 bases between.

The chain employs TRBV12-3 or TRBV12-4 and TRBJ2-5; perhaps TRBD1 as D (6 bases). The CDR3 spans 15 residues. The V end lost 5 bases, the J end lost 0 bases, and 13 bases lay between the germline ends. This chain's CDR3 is CASSPRQAHQETQYF. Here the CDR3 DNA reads TGTGCCAGCAGTCCTCGACAGGCCCACCAAGAGACCCAGTACTTC.

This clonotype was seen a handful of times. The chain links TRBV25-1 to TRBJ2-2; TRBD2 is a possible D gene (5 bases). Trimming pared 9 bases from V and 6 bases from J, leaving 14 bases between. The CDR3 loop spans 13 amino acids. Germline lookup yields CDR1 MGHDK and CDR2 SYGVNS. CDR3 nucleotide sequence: TGTGCCAGACTAGTGCTGGGAGCCGGGGAGCTGTTTTTT. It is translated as CARLVLGAGELFF.

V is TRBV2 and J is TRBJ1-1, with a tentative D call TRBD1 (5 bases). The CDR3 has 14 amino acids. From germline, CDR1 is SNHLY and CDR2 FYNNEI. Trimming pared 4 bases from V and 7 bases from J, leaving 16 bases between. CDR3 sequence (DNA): TGTGCCAGCAGTGTAAGGGGAGGTCGCGGTGAAGCTTTCTTT. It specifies CASSVRGGRGEAFF.

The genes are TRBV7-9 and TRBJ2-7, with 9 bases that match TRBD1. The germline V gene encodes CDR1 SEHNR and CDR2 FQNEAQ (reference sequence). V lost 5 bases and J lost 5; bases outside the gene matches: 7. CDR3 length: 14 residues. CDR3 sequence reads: CASSRTGALNEQYF. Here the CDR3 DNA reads TGTGCCAGCAGCCGGACAGGGGCATTGAACGAGCAGTACTTC.

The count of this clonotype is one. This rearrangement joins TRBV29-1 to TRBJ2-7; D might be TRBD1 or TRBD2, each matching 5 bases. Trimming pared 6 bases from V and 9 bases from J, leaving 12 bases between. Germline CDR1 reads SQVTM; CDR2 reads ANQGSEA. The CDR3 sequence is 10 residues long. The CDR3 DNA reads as TGCAGCGTGGTTGGTGGGGGGCAGTACTTC. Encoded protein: CSVVGGGQYF.

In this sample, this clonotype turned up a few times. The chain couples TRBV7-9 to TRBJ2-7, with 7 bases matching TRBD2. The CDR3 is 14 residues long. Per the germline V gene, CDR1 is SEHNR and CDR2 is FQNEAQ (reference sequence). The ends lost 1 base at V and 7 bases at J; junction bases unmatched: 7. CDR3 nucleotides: TGTGCCAGCAGCTTAGGGGAGGGCTCTGGGGAGCAGTACTTC. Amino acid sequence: CASSLGEGSGEQYF. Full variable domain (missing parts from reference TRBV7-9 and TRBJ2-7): DTGVSQNPRHKITKRGQNVTFRCDPISEHNRLYWYRQTLGQGPEFLTYFQNEAQLEKSRLLSDRFSAERPKGSFSTLEIQRTEQGDSAMYLCASSLGEGSGEQYFGPGTRLTVT.

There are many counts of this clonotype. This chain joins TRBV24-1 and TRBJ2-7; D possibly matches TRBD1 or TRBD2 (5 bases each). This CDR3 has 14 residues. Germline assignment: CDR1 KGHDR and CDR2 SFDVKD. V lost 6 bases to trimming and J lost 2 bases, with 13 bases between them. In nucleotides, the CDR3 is TGTGCCACCAGTCCCGGGACGGCTACCTACGAGCAGTACTTC. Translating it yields CATSPGTATYEQYF.

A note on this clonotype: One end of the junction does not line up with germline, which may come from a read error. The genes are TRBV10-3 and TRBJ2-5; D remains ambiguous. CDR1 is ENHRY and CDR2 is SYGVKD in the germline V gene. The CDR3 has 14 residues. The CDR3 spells CASSEVGPAETQYF. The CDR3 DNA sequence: TGTGCCAGCAGTGAGGTGGGCCCAGCGGAGACCCAGTACTTC.

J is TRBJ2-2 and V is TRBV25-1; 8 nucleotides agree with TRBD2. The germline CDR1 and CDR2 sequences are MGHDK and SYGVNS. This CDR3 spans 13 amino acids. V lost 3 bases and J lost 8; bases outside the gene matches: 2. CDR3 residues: CASSDRLAGELFF. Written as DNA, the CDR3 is TGTGCCAGCAGTGATAGACTAGCGGGGGAGCTGTTTTTT.

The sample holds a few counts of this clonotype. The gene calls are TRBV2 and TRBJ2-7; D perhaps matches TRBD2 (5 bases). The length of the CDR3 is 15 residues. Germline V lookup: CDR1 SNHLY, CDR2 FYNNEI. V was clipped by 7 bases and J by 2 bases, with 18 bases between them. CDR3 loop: CASTAGERRAYEQYF. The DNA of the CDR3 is TGTGCCAGCACCGCCGGGGAGCGGAGAGCCTACGAGCAGTACTTC. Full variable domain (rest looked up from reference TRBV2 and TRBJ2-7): EPEVTQTPSHQVTQMGQEVILRCVPISNHLYFYWYRQILGQKVEFLVSFYNNEISEKSEIFDDQFSVERPDGSNFTLKIRSTKLEDSAMYFCASTAGERRAYEQYFGPGTRLTVT.

The CDR3, as DNA: TGTGCCTCCCAGGGGGTGGCGAGTGAGCAGTACTTC. It encodes CASQGVASEQYF. The rearrangement joins TRBV10-3 to TRBJ2-7, with 7 bases that match TRBD1. CDR3 length: 12 amino acids. V lost 11 bases to trimming and J lost 7 bases; unmatched junction nucleotides: 11. The germline gives CDR1 ENHRY, CDR2 SYGVKD.